One sample yielded the 27 T cell receptor beta chains listed below, sequenced in a study of blood T cell repertoires in COVID-19. Measured with immunoSEQ multiplex PCR; TCRdb has only the in-frame clones, and not every one. The sample has about 66,000 clones, about nine tenths seen once. The sample taken for sequencing was peripheral blood. The source is a man between 60 and 70 years old with acute or convalescent COVID-19.

The chain recombines TRBV14 with TRBJ1-6; D is unclear. V lost 0 bases and J 6 bases, leaving 18 bases between the germline ends. Germline V lookup: CDR1 SGHDN, CDR2 FVKESK. This CDR3 comprises 18 residues. The DNA for the CDR3 is TGTGCCAGCAGCCAAGACTTCGCCCCAGGAATGGTTAATTCACCCCTCCACTTT. It is translated as CASSQDFAPGMVNSPLHF.

The V and J genes are TRBV25-1 and TRBJ1-2; weak D call: TRBD1 (6 bases). CDR1 and CDR2 (germline): MGHDK, SYGVNS. This CDR3 has 15 residues. V shed 4 bases and J shed 5 bases, with 17 bases lying between them. CDR3 coding DNA: TGTGCCAGCAGTGGGGGGCAGGCGGGAGAGTATGGCTACACCTTC. It translates to CASSGGQAGEYGYTF.

V usage is TRBV5-1 and J usage is TRBJ1-3, with D perhaps TRBD1 (5 bases). The V end lost 4 bases, the J end lost 0 bases, and 8 bases lay between the germline ends. This CDR3 spans 14 amino acids. Germline V gene sequence: CDR1 SGHRS, CDR2 YFSETQ. The CDR3 region has the DNA TGCGCCAGCAGCGGGGCCAGCTCTGGAAACACCATATATTTT. Translated, it gives CASSGASSGNTIYF.

In this sample, this clone turned up once. V usage is TRBV7-2 and J usage is TRBJ1-2; 7 bases match TRBD1. CDR1 and CDR2 (germline): SGHTA, FQGNSA. The V gene end was trimmed by 3 bases and the J gene end by 2 bases; junction bases not matched to a gene: 6. The CDR3 spans 15 residues. The DNA of the CDR3 is TGTGCCAGCAGCTTCTCGACAGGGACGAACTATGGCTACACCTTC. Protein product: CASSFSTGTNYGYTF.

The chain has TRBV5-8 and TRBJ1-4; the D gene is possibly TRBD1 (6 bases). V was trimmed by 4 bases and J by 8 bases, leaving 24 bases between them. This CDR3 is 17 amino acids long. CDR1 SGHTS and CDR2 YDEGEE come from the germline V gene. The CDR3 sequence is CASSRVYLGGAGEKLFF. CDR3 DNA: TGTGCCAGCAGCCGCGTTTACCTAGGGGGAGCAGGGGAAAAACTGTTTTTT.

V usage is TRBV7-6 and J usage is TRBJ2-4; 8 bases agree with TRBD2. The CDR3 sequence is 14 residues long. Germline V gives CDR1 SGHVS, CDR2 FNYEAQ. The V segment lost 1 base and the J segment 5 bases; nucleotides outside the gene matches: 1. The CDR3 sequence: CASSLGAGENIQYF. Here the CDR3 DNA reads TGTGCCAGCAGCTTAGGAGCGGGGGAAAACATTCAGTACTTC.

This clone came up once. The genes are TRBV29-1 and TRBJ1-2; 7 bases line up with TRBD1. The CDR3 totals 13 residues. The germline CDR1 and CDR2 sequences are SQVTM and ANQGSEA. With 2 bases clipped from V and 5 bases from J, the junction kept 5 bases outside the gene matches. Here the CDR3 reads CSVESNRGYGYTF. The CDR3 nucleotides are TGCAGCGTTGAATCTAACAGGGGTTATGGCTACACCTTC.

V is TRBV16 and J is TRBJ1-5, with 7 bases aligning to TRBD1. CDR1 KGHSY and CDR2 FQNENV come from the germline V gene. This CDR3 spans 15 amino acids. V was clipped by 4 bases and J by 6 bases; unmatched bases: 9. The CDR3 coding sequence is TGTGCCAGCAGCCCCCAGGAGGGGGCTCTTCAGCCCCAGCATTTT. Amino acids: CASSPQEGALQPQHF.

The chain links TRBV6-5 to TRBJ2-3; TRBD2 agrees at 7 bases. CDR3 length: 15 amino acids. Germline CDR1 MNHEY, CDR2 SVGAGI. J lost 0 bases, V lost 2 bases, and 2 bases had no gene match. CDR3 loop: CASSYGRGSTDTQYF. The CDR3 region has the DNA TGTGCCAGCAGTTACGGGCGGGGGAGCACAGATACGCAGTATTTT.

The chain recombines TRBV6-5 with TRBJ1-4; 7 bases map to TRBD1. This CDR3 region has 14 residues. V lost 6 bases, J lost 7 bases, and 8 bases stayed unmatched. Germline V gene data show CDR1 as MNHEY and CDR2 as SVGAGI. Here the CDR3 DNA reads TGTGCCAGCAGACAACAGGGGAGAGGTGAAAAACTGTTTTTT. Protein product: CASRQQGRGEKLFF.

The chain joins TRBV10-3 to TRBJ1-4, with a possible D match to TRBD1 (5 bases). The CDR3 runs 15 residues. V lost 0 bases to trimming and J lost 5 bases, with 10 bases between them. CDR1 and CDR2 (germline): ENHRY, SYGVKD. The chain's CDR3 is CAISESTGSNEKLFF. The CDR3, as DNA: TGTGCCATCAGTGAGTCCACAGGATCAAATGAAAAACTGTTTTTT.

The V gene is TRBV5-4, the J gene TRBJ2-6; the D gene is possibly TRBD2 (5 bases). There are 15 residues in the CDR3. The V and J ends lost 4 bases and 0 bases respectively, with 8 bases between them. CDR1 and CDR2 (germline): SGHNT, YYREEE (reference sequence). CDR3 in amino acids: CASSQSGSGANVLTF. The DNA for the CDR3 is TGTGCCAGCAGCCAGAGCGGCTCTGGGGCCAACGTCCTGACTTTC.

The chain combines TRBV29-1 with TRBJ1-2, with no clear D. There are 12 residues in the CDR3. Germline V gene data show CDR1 as SQVTM and CDR2 as ANQGSEA. The V end lost 4 bases, the J end lost 9 bases, and 15 bases lay between the germline ends. The CDR3 DNA sequence: TGCAGCGTTGTCATAGGACGGGATAGCTACACCTTC. This gives the protein CSVVIGRDSYTF. Using reference TRBV29-1 and TRBJ1-2 for the parts outside the CDR3, the full variable domain is SAVISQKPSRDICQRGTSLTIQCQVDSQVTMMFWYRQQPGQSLTLIATANQGSEATYESGFVIDKFPISRPNLTFSTLTVSNMSPEDSSIYLCSVVIGRDSYTFGSGTRLTVV.

The chain carries TRBV5-1 and TRBJ1-1, with D unclear. CDR1 and CDR2 (germline): SGHRS, YFSETQ. The V and J ends lost 0 bases and 4 bases respectively, with 7 bases between them. The CDR3 sequence is 13 residues long. Here the CDR3 reads CASSLDYSTEAFF. CDR3 DNA: TGCGCCAGCAGCTTGGATTACAGCACTGAAGCTTTCTTT.

J is TRBJ1-4 and V is TRBV6-5, with D uncertain. The germline V gene encodes CDR1 MNHEY and CDR2 SVGAGI. V lost 8 bases, J lost 7 bases, and 14 bases lay in between. The length of the CDR3 is 13 residues. The CDR3 reads CASSGRLGEKLFF. The CDR3 region has the DNA TGTGCCAGCTCAGGAAGACTAGGTGAAAAACTGTTTTTT.

The count of this clone is one. The chain is built from TRBV3-1 (or the pseudogene TRBV3-2) and TRBJ2-1, with a tentative D call TRBD2 (5 bases). There are 15 residues in the CDR3. Trimming stripped 1 base from V and 7 bases from J, with 14 bases between. CDR1 and CDR2 (germline): LGHDT, YNNKEL (reference sequence). The CDR3 sequence is CASSQVGNRENEQFF. CDR3 DNA sequence: TGTGCCAGCAGCCAAGTCGGGAATAGAGAGAATGAGCAGTTCTTC.

The V call is TRBV24-1, the J call TRBJ1-4; 9 bases map to TRBD1. Trimming took 4 bases from V and 5 from J; bases not matched to a gene: 4. The germline V gene encodes CDR1 KGHDR and CDR2 SFDVKD. The CDR3 consists of 15 residues. Written as DNA, the CDR3 is TGTGCCACCAGTGAAGGGACAGGGTCGAATGAAAAACTGTTTTTT. Its protein product is CATSEGTGSNEKLFF.

The V and J genes are TRBV4-2 and TRBJ2-1; D call uncertain. The germline CDR1 and CDR2 sequences are LGHNA and YNFKEQ. This CDR3 has 11 residues. V was pared by 0 bases and J by 15 bases, with 9 bases between. The CDR3 sequence is CASSQDSGWFF. The CDR3 region has the DNA TGTGCCAGCAGCCAAGATTCGGGTTGGTTCTTC.

V gene TRBV18 combines with J gene TRBJ2-2; D is possibly TRBD1 (7 bases). CDR1 is KGHSH, CDR2 LQKENI, per germline. The CDR3 sequence is 17 residues long. Trimming took 3 bases from V and 1 from J, leaving 15 bases between them. The CDR3 sequence: CASSPARQGGNTGELFF. The CDR3 region has the DNA TGTGCCAGCTCACCGGCGAGACAGGGAGGGAACACCGGGGAGCTGTTTTTT.

This chain links TRBV7-9 with TRBJ1-1; D is unresolved. Germline loops: CDR1 SEHNR, CDR2 FQNEAQ (reference sequence). This CDR3 region has 13 residues. V was cut by 5 bases and J by 0 bases, with 7 bases left in between. CDR3 DNA sequence: TGTGCCAGCAGCCGGTCTATGAACACTGAAGCTTTCTTT. Translated, it gives CASSRSMNTEAFF.

This clone was observed once. This rearrangement joins TRBV5-1 to TRBJ2-5; 8 bases align to TRBD2. CDR1 and CDR2 (germline): SGHRS, YFSETQ. CDR3 length: 14 amino acids. J gave up 2 bases and V 6 bases, and 6 bases lay outside the gene matches. The CDR3 is CASNSGLGQETQYF. The CDR3 DNA sequence: TGCGCCAGCAACTCGGGACTAGGGCAAGAGACCCAGTACTTC.

This clone was found once. V and J are TRBV6-1 and TRBJ1-6; D not certain. Germline lookup yields CDR1 MNHNS and CDR2 SASEGT. The CDR3 sequence is 13 residues long. V was pared by 0 bases and J by 11 bases, with 8 bases between. In DNA, the CDR3 is TGTGCCAGCAGTGAAGCGTTGGGCGCACCCCTCCACTTT. This sequence encodes CASSEALGAPLHF.

This chain joins TRBV2 and TRBJ1-5; 7 bases fit TRBD1. In germline, CDR1 is SNHLY, CDR2 FYNNEI. The CDR3 covers 15 residues. V was clipped by 7 bases and J by 7 bases; unmatched bases: 13. CDR3 residues: CASILRQGAGQPQHF. CDR3 DNA sequence: TGTGCCAGCATTCTACGACAGGGAGCAGGCCAGCCCCAGCATTTT.

This clone was seen a single time. The chain recombines TRBV4-2 with TRBJ2-3; TRBD1 is a possible D gene (6 bases). CDR1 and CDR2 from the germline V gene are LGHNA and YNFKEQ. The CDR3 length is 15 residues. Trimming removed 6 bases from V and 2 bases from J, with 15 bases in between. CDR3 coding DNA: TGTGCCAGCAGTGTGGCCCGGGACAACACAGATACGCAGTATTTT. Protein: CASSVARDNTDTQYF.

The CDR3 sequence is CASTPDRLSGNTIYF. The CDR3 DNA sequence: TGTGCCAGCACTCCGGACAGGCTCTCTGGAAACACCATATATTTT. The chain joins TRBV25-1 to TRBJ1-3; 7 bases agree with TRBD1. The CDR3 extends over 15 amino acids. Germline V gene data show CDR1 as MGHDK and CDR2 as SYGVNS. V was clipped by 7 bases and J by 0 bases; unmatched bases: 6.

A single count supports this clone. The gene calls are TRBV2 and TRBJ1-1, with unresolved D. Per the germline V gene, CDR1 is SNHLY and CDR2 is FYNNEI. The length of the CDR3 is 13 residues. V was cut by 6 bases and J by 7 bases, with 15 bases left in between. CDR3 sequence: CASSHETTVEAFF. CDR3 nucleotide sequence: TGTGCCAGCAGCCACGAGACAACAGTTGAAGCTTTCTTT.

The chain carries TRBV19 and TRBJ1-5; the D gene is possibly TRBD1 (6 bases). Germline V gene data show CDR1 as LNHDA and CDR2 as SQIVND (reference sequence). The CDR3 consists of 15 residues. V was cut by 5 bases and J by 5 bases, with 16 bases left in between. In DNA, the CDR3 is TGTGCCAGTAGTCTTATTTCAGGGGACCATCAGCCCCAGCATTTT. Protein sequence: CASSLISGDHQPQHF.